The 25 T cell receptor beta chains listed next were all sequenced from one sample in a study of blood T cell repertoires in COVID-19. TCRdb's table, derived via immunoSEQ multiplex PCR, lists solely in-frame clones and lacks some. The sample contains over 80,000 clones, roughly 86% of which appear only once. Material for sequencing was peripheral blood. These TCRs come from a man between 65 and 85 years old with acute or convalescent COVID-19.

The rearrangement uses TRBV5-1 and TRBJ2-5, with 7 bases identical to TRBD2. Trimming removed 4 bases from V and 4 bases from J; junction bases left unmatched: 13. This CDR3 has 16 amino acids. Germline CDR1 and CDR2: SGHRS and YFSETQ. DNA for the CDR3: TGCGCCAGCAGCACCCGGGATCCAGGGAGGGGAGAGACCCAGTACTTC. Protein sequence: CASSTRDPGRGETQYF. Based on the CDR3 plus reference TRBV5-1 and TRBJ2-5, the full variable domain is KAGVTQTPRYLIKTRGQQVTLSCSPISGHRSVSWYQQTPGQGLQFLFEYFSETQRNKGNFPGRFSGRQFSNSRSEMNVSTLELGDSALYLCASSTRDPGRGETQYFGPGTRLLVL.

The chain links TRBV6-5 to TRBJ1-2; D unclear. Trimming shortened V by 10 bases and J by 3 bases, and 12 bases separated the two germline ends. The CDR3 is 12 residues long. Germline V gene data show CDR1 as MNHEY and CDR2 as SVGAGI. In DNA form, the CDR3 reads TGTGCCATCGGGGATTTGGACTATGGCTACACCTTC. It yields the protein CAIGDLDYGYTF.

This chain links TRBV7-8 with TRBJ2-7; 7 nucleotides match TRBD2. CDR3 length: 16 residues. J gave up 3 bases and V 1 base, and 9 bases lay outside the gene matches. The germline gives CDR1 SGHVS, CDR2 FQNEAQ. The CDR3 here is CASSLVGGWTFYEQYF. The CDR3 DNA is TGTGCCAGCAGCTTAGTGGGAGGGTGGACCTTCTACGAGCAGTACTTC.

V gene TRBV2 combines with J gene TRBJ1-2; tentative D call: TRBD1 (6 bases). The CDR3 loop spans 15 amino acids. V lost 7 bases to trimming and J lost 7 bases, with 22 bases between them. Germline loops: CDR1 SNHLY, CDR2 FYNNEI. CDR3 nucleotides: TGTGCCAGCACCCTAGACCGAGGGGGATTAGTTGGCTACACCTTC. Translation: CASTLDRGGLVGYTF.

The V gene is TRBV27, the J gene TRBJ2-2; 10 bases agree with TRBD2. This CDR3 comprises 17 residues. V shed 1 base, J shed 1 base, and the junction held 3 bases outside the gene matches. The germline V gene encodes CDR1 MNHEY and CDR2 SMNVEV (reference sequence). CDR3 residues: CASSLLGLALNTGELFF. CDR3 coding DNA: TGTGCCAGCAGTTTATTGGGACTAGCGCTGAACACCGGGGAGCTGTTTTTT.

This chain joins TRBV4-3 and TRBJ2-7; 12 bases align to TRBD2. V lost 0 bases to trimming and J lost 1 base; unmatched junction nucleotides: 10. Germline assignment: CDR1 LGHNA and CDR2 YSLEER. This CDR3 comprises 19 residues. This CDR3 reads CASSQDLAGGPFYSYEQYF. The CDR3 bases are TGCGCCAGCAGCCAAGATCTAGCGGGGGGGCCCTTCTATTCCTACGAGCAGTACTTC.

This clone has a single count. The chain carries TRBV3-1 (or the pseudogene TRBV3-2) and TRBJ2-1, with 7 bases lining up with TRBD1. The germline V gene has CDR1 LGHDT and CDR2 YNNKEL (reference sequence). There are 13 residues in the CDR3. Trimming at V came to 4 bases and at J to 6 bases, leaving 3 bases not matched to a gene. CDR3 region: CASSLRGLNEQFF. CDR3 DNA: TGTGCCAGCAGCCTAAGGGGGCTCAATGAGCAGTTCTTC.

The CDR3 sequence is CASTPGEALSSYNSPLHF. The CDR3 nucleotides are TGTGCCAGCACGCCCGGAGAAGCTTTGAGCTCCTATAATTCACCCCTCCACTTT. The chain links TRBV28 to TRBJ1-6; D is undetermined. Per the germline V gene, CDR1 is MDHEN and CDR2 is SYDVKM. Trimming stripped 7 bases from V and 0 bases from J, with 19 bases between. This CDR3 has 18 residues.

The chain recombines TRBV6-5 with TRBJ1-4; no definite D call. CDR1 is MNHEY and CDR2 is SVGAGI in the germline V gene. The V end was cut by 3 bases, the J end by 1 base, with 12 bases between. This CDR3 is built from 16 residues. In nucleotides, the CDR3 is TGTGCCAGCAGTTATAGTTGGGCGGGAACTAATGAAAAACTGTTTTTT. Its protein is CASSYSWAGTNEKLFF.

V is TRBV5-6 and J is TRBJ1-3, with no clear D. The V gene lost 3 bases and the J gene lost 2 bases, with 21 bases spanning the gap. The CDR3 has 18 amino acids. From germline, CDR1 is SGHDT and CDR2 YYEEEE. CDR3 protein: CASSSMRFTLRPGNTIYF. In DNA form, the CDR3 reads TGTGCCAGCAGCTCGATGCGGTTCACTCTTCGTCCTGGAAACACCATATATTTT. Full variable domain (rest looked up from reference TRBV5-6 and TRBJ1-3): DAGVTQSPTHLIKTRGQQVTLRCSPKSGHDTVSWYQQALGQGPQFIFQYYEEEERQRGNFPDRFSGHQFPNYSSELNVNALLLGDSALYLCASSSMRFTLRPGNTIYFGEGSWLTVV.

This clone has only a few counts. The gene calls are TRBV6-1 and TRBJ2-5; possibly TRBD1 for D (5 bases). CDR1 MNHNS and CDR2 SASEGT come from the germline V gene. Trimming stripped 5 bases from V and 2 bases from J, with 9 bases between. This CDR3 spans 13 amino acids. The CDR3 spells CASSMGRQETQYF. CDR3 coding DNA: TGTGCCAGCAGTATGGGGCGTCAAGAGACCCAGTACTTC.

In its sample, this clone was seen a few times. This chain links TRBV14 with TRBJ2-6; D gene uncertain. Looked up from germline, CDR1 is SGHDN and CDR2 is FVKESK. The CDR3 is 14 amino acids. Trimming left V 1 base short and J 2 bases short, with 3 bases between. In nucleotides, the CDR3 is TGTGCCAGCAGCCAAGCGGCTGGGGCCAACGTCCTGACTTTC. As protein: CASSQAAGANVLTF.

The chain uses TRBV5-4 and TRBJ2-7, with TRBD1 identical over 7 bases. Germline-derived CDR1 and CDR2 are SGHNT and YYREEE (reference sequence). This CDR3 spans 13 amino acids. The V and J ends lost 7 bases and 6 bases, in that order; junction bases with no gene match: 10. This chain's CDR3 is CASGLRGRVEQYF. In DNA, the CDR3 is TGTGCCAGCGGGCTTAGGGGGCGCGTCGAGCAGTACTTC.

This chain links TRBV3-1 (or the pseudogene TRBV3-2) with TRBJ2-1; TRBD2 aligns across 9 bases. The CDR3 is made up of 15 amino acids. Germline V gene lookup returns CDR1 LGHDT and CDR2 YNNKEL (reference sequence). J lost 4 bases, V lost 4 bases, and 5 bases had no gene match. DNA of the CDR3: TGTGCCAGCAGCCGAGGCGCGGGGGGGTACAATGAGCAGTTCTTC. It encodes CASSRGAGGYNEQFF.

The genes are TRBV18 and TRBJ1-1, with TRBD1 identical over 8 bases. Germline V CDR1 and CDR2: KGHSH, LQKENI. This CDR3 contains 12 residues. V lost 5 bases, J lost 7 bases, and 3 bases stayed unmatched. This chain's CDR3 is CASSSTGDEAFF. In DNA form, the CDR3 reads TGTGCCAGCTCATCGACAGGGGATGAAGCTTTCTTT.

This sequence joins TRBV4-1 and TRBJ2-7, with TRBD1 as a possible D gene (5 bases). The CDR3 loop spans 15 amino acids. Germline CDR1 MGHRA, CDR2 YSYEKL. V lost 0 bases to trimming and J lost 0 bases, with 9 bases between them. The CDR3 nucleotides read TGCGCCAGCAGCCAAGAAACAGGTCGCTCCTACGAGCAGTACTTC. Its protein is CASSQETGRSYEQYF.

This rearrangement joins TRBV5-1 to TRBJ2-1; TRBD2 might be the D (6 bases). Trimming left V 5 bases short and J 4 bases short, with 16 bases between. The CDR3 is 15 amino acids. Germline loops: CDR1 SGHRS, CDR2 YFSETQ. In DNA, the CDR3 is TGCGCCAGCAGACGTCTGGCGGGATCGTACAATGAGCAGTTCTTC. Amino acids: CASRRLAGSYNEQFF.

A note on this clone: At the DNA level, this CDR3 is encoded by other sequences in the same sample as well. The genes are TRBV20-1 and TRBJ2-1; a weak D match, TRBD2 (6 bases). There are 14 residues in the CDR3. The germline gives CDR1 DFQATT, CDR2 SNEGSKA (reference sequence). Trimming pared 3 bases from V and 1 base from J, leaving 10 bases between. This CDR3 reads CSASSGSSYNEQFF. CDR3 DNA: TGCAGTGCTAGTTCCGGGAGTTCCTACAATGAGCAGTTCTTC.

The genes are TRBV18 and TRBJ2-7, with D tentatively TRBD2 (6 bases). CDR1 and CDR2 from the germline V gene are KGHSH and LQKENI. The V gene lost 6 bases and the J gene lost 0 bases, with 21 bases spanning the gap. The length of the CDR3 is 17 residues. CDR3 protein: CASSPGGGSGISYEQYF. Here the CDR3 DNA reads TGTGCCAGCTCCCCCGGGGGTGGGAGCGGAATCTCCTACGAGCAGTACTTC.

In DNA form, the CDR3 reads TGTGCCAGCAGTTATCCGCAGGGAGGCACTGAAGCTTTCTTT. Translating it yields CASSYPQGGTEAFF. The chain carries TRBV6-2 or TRBV6-3 and TRBJ1-1, with a possible D match to TRBD1 (5 bases). This CDR3 contains 14 residues. Germline V CDR1 and CDR2: MNHEY, SVGEGT. Trimming took 3 bases from V and 4 from J, leaving 12 bases between them.

The chain employs TRBV19 and TRBJ1-4, with 8 bases aligning to TRBD1. The CDR3 sequence is 15 residues long. Germline loops: CDR1 LNHDA, CDR2 SQIVND (reference sequence). The ends lost 5 bases at V and 8 bases at J; junction bases unmatched: 10. CDR3: CASSPATGGNEKLFF. CDR3 sequence (DNA): TGTGCCAGTAGTCCCGCCACAGGGGGTAACGAAAAACTGTTTTTT.

This sequence joins TRBV4-1 and TRBJ2-7, with TRBD1 matching 7 bases. The CDR3 has 16 residues. Germline V gene lookup returns CDR1 MGHRA and CDR2 YSYEKL. V gave up 2 bases and J gave up 2 bases; unmatched junction bases: 9. The CDR3 DNA follows: TGCGCCAGCAGCCAACAACAGGGGCCTAGACCCTACGAGCAGTACTTC. It yields the protein CASSQQQGPRPYEQYF.

The chain has TRBV4-1 and TRBJ2-3; 13 bases are shared with TRBD2. CDR1 is MGHRA and CDR2 is YSYEKL in the germline V gene. The CDR3 covers 17 residues. J was trimmed by 6 bases and V by 6 bases; bases with no gene match: 12. DNA for the CDR3: TGCGCCAGCAGAGAATCCGGGACTAGCGGGGTTTCTGATACGCAGTATTTT. It is translated as CASRESGTSGVSDTQYF.

This clone was detected only a few times. The chain links TRBV7-9 to TRBJ1-1; possible D gene TRBD1, 5 bases. Germline CDR1 SEHNR, CDR2 FQNEAQ (reference sequence). This CDR3 spans 11 amino acids. V was shortened by 3 bases and J by 9 bases, with 8 bases between the two germline ends. DNA for the CDR3: TGTGCCAGCAGCTTTACAGGCAAAGCTTTCTTT. Its protein is CASSFTGKAFF.

The chain has TRBV7-9 and TRBJ2-7; a possible D gene is TRBD2 (5 bases). The length of the CDR3 is 13 residues. Germline CDR1 and CDR2: SEHNR and FQNEAQ (reference sequence). Trimming shortened V by 3 bases and J by 7 bases, and 13 bases separated the two germline ends. CDR3 amino acids: CASSFEGTGEQYF. CDR3 DNA: TGTGCCAGCAGCTTTGAGGGAACGGGGGAGCAGTACTTC.